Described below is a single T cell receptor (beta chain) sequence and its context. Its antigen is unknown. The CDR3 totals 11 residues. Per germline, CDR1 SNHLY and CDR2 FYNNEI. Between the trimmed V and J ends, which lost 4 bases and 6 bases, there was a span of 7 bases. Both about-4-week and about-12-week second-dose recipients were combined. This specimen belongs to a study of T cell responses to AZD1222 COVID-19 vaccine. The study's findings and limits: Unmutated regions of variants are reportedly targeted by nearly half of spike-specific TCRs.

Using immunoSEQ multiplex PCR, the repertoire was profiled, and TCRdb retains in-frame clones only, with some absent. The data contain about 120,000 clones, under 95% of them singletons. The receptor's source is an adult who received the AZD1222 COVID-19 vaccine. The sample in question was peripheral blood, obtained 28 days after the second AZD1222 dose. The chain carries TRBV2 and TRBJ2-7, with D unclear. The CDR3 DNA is TGTGCCAGCAGTGGGCTAGGCGAGCAGTACTTC. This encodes CASSGLGEQYF.